The rows below give T cell receptor beta chains drawn from one sample of a study of beta chain features in type 1 diabetes. Measured with immunoSEQ multiplex PCR; TCRdb has only the in-frame clones, and not every one. The data contain around 690,000 clones, 9.5% to 15% of them singletons. Sequenced material: naive CD4+ T cells from blood. These receptors all stem from a young man with type 1 diabetes. Each CDR3 is given with its conserved first and last residue. Fields, in order: V gene, J gene, clone size, D gene, CDR3 protein, CDR3 DNA. The D gene is left open where the match is weak. Rows may omit the clone size; those that give it use once, few, many or a size class.

v_gene: TRBV7-8; j_gene: TRBJ2-2; abundance: few; d_gene: TRBD1; CDR3aa: CASSKTGWDTGELFF; CDR3nt: TGTGCCAGCAGCAAGACAGGGTGGGACACCGGGGAGCTGTTTTTT
v_gene: TRBV6-6; j_gene: TRBJ1-1; abundance: few; d_gene: TRBD1; CDR3aa: CASRGDRESAEAFF; CDR3nt: TGTGCCAGCAGGGGAGACAGGGAGAGCGCTGAAGCTTTCTTT
v_gene: TRBV6-5; j_gene: TRBJ2-7; abundance: .; d_gene: .; CDR3aa: CASSPYVGQTYEQYF; CDR3nt: TGTGCCAGCAGCCCATACGTCGGACAGACCTACGAGCAGTACTTC
v_gene: TRBV9; j_gene: TRBJ1-6; abundance: .; d_gene: .; CDR3aa: CASSVESNSPLHF; CDR3nt: TGTGCCAGCAGCGTAGAGAGTAATTCACCCCTCCACTTT
v_gene: TRBV6-5; j_gene: TRBJ2-7; abundance: .; d_gene: .; CDR3aa: CASSRTASYEQYF; CDR3nt: TGTGCCAGCAGCCGGACAGCTTCCTACGAGCAGTACTTC
v_gene: TRBV28; j_gene: TRBJ1-1; abundance: .; d_gene: .; CDR3aa: CASTYRANTEAFF; CDR3nt: TGTGCCAGCACCTACAGGGCGAACACTGAAGCTTTCTTT
v_gene: TRBV28; j_gene: TRBJ2-7; abundance: few; d_gene: TRBD1; CDR3aa: CASSRKRTGGIYEQYF; CDR3nt: TGTGCCAGCAGTCGGAAAAGGACAGGGGGAATCTACGAGCAGTACTTC
v_gene: TRBV7-2; j_gene: TRBJ2-7; abundance: .; d_gene: .; CDR3aa: CASSPRDGPYEQYF; CDR3nt: TGTGCCAGCAGCCCTCGGGACGGGCCCTACGAGCAGTACTTC
v_gene: TRBV2; j_gene: TRBJ2-7; abundance: .; d_gene: TRBD1; CDR3aa: CASGTGTGGEQYF; CDR3nt: TGTGCCAGCGGGACCGGGACAGGGGGCGAGCAGTACTTC
v_gene: TRBV7-2; j_gene: TRBJ2-7; abundance: few; d_gene: .; CDR3aa: CASRLGTPGVYEQYF; CDR3nt: TGTGCCAGCAGGTTAGGGACACCGGGGGTCTACGAGCAGTACTTC
v_gene: TRBV6-5; j_gene: TRBJ2-1; abundance: few; d_gene: TRBD1; CDR3aa: CASSGDRYNEQFF; CDR3nt: TGTGCCAGCAGTGGGGACAGATACAATGAGCAGTTCTTC
v_gene: TRBV14; j_gene: TRBJ2-3; abundance: .; d_gene: .; CDR3aa: CASSQVISTDTQYF; CDR3nt: TGTGCCAGCAGCCAAGTAATCAGCACAGATACGCAGTATTTT
v_gene: TRBV4-2; j_gene: TRBJ1-2; abundance: few; d_gene: .; CDR3aa: CASSQGSQDDYGYTF; CDR3nt: TGTGCCAGCAGCCAAGGTTCACAGGACGACTATGGCTACACCTTC
v_gene: TRBV2; j_gene: TRBJ1-6; abundance: few; d_gene: .; CDR3aa: CASQDPGPHSPLHF; CDR3nt: TGTGCCAGCCAGGATCCCGGACCGCATTCACCCCTCCACTTT
v_gene: TRBV7-2; j_gene: TRBJ2-3; abundance: few; d_gene: TRBD2; CDR3aa: CASSPGGVRDTQYF; CDR3nt: TGTGCCAGCAGCCCTGGGGGGGTCCGCGATACGCAGTATTTT
v_gene: TRBV11-2; j_gene: TRBJ2-5; abundance: few; d_gene: .; CDR3aa: CASSLEAIQTQYF; CDR3nt: TGTGCCAGCAGCTTAGAGGCCATTCAGACCCAGTACTTC
v_gene: TRBV19; j_gene: TRBJ2-5; abundance: few; d_gene: TRBD2; CDR3aa: CASSPRWGLAEETQYF; CDR3nt: TGTGCCAGTAGTCCCCGGTGGGGACTAGCGGAAGAGACCCAGTACTTC
v_gene: TRBV10-3; j_gene: TRBJ1-3; abundance: few; d_gene: .; CDR3aa: CATARQSSGNTIYF; CDR3nt: TGTGCCACCGCGAGACAAAGCTCTGGAAACACCATATATTTT
v_gene: TRBV7-2; j_gene: TRBJ1-1; abundance: .; d_gene: .; CDR3aa: CASSLAQLNTEAFF; CDR3nt: TGTGCCAGCAGCTTAGCCCAGCTGAACACTGAAGCTTTCTTT
v_gene: TRBV6-1; j_gene: TRBJ2-7; abundance: .; d_gene: .; CDR3aa: CASSLMGPNYEQYF; CDR3nt: TGTGCCAGTTCATTAATGGGACCAAACTACGAGCAGTACTTC
v_gene: TRBV7-2; j_gene: TRBJ2-7; abundance: .; d_gene: .; CDR3aa: CASSLSPGNDEQYF; CDR3nt: TGTGCCAGCAGCTTAAGTCCGGGAAATGACGAGCAGTACTTC
v_gene: TRBV27; j_gene: TRBJ2-3; abundance: few; d_gene: TRBD1; CDR3aa: CASSQQGAGLDTQYF; CDR3nt: TGTGCCAGCAGTCAACAGGGGGCTGGGCTAGATACGCAGTATTTT
v_gene: TRBV6-7; j_gene: TRBJ2-7; abundance: few; d_gene: TRBD1; CDR3aa: CASSYGDRVAYEQYF; CDR3nt: TGTGCCAGCAGTTACGGGGACAGGGTGGCCTACGAGCAGTACTTC
v_gene: TRBV7-9; j_gene: TRBJ2-1; abundance: few; d_gene: .; CDR3aa: CASSLEVPASNEQFF; CDR3nt: TGTGCCAGCAGCTTAGAAGTCCCAGCGAGCAATGAGCAGTTCTTC
v_gene: TRBV4-2; j_gene: TRBJ2-1; abundance: few; d_gene: TRBD2; CDR3aa: CASSQDTSGRGNEQFF; CDR3nt: TGTGCCAGCAGCCAAGACACTAGCGGGCGAGGCAATGAGCAGTTCTTC
v_gene: TRBV5-1; j_gene: TRBJ2-1; abundance: few; d_gene: .; CDR3aa: CASSPSGGLDNEQFF; CDR3nt: TGCGCCAGCAGTCCCTCTGGGGGGCTTGACAATGAGCAGTTCTTC
v_gene: TRBV5-1; j_gene: TRBJ2-1; abundance: .; d_gene: .; CDR3aa: CASSRDDNEQFF; CDR3nt: TGCGCCAGCAGCCGGGATGACAATGAGCAGTTCTTC
v_gene: TRBV2; j_gene: TRBJ2-7; abundance: few; d_gene: .; CDR3aa: CASSVGYEQYF; CDR3nt: TGTGCCAGCAGTGTGGGCTACGAGCAGTACTTC
v_gene: TRBV9; j_gene: TRBJ2-3; abundance: few; d_gene: .; CDR3aa: CASSVRHGKTGYTDTQYF; CDR3nt: TGTGCCAGCAGCGTTAGGCACGGGAAAACAGGGTACACAGATACGCAGTATTTT
v_gene: TRBV28; j_gene: TRBJ2-2; abundance: few; d_gene: .; CDR3aa: CASSFPQWNTGELFF; CDR3nt: TGTGCCAGCAGTTTCCCACAGTGGAACACCGGGGAGCTGTTTTTT
v_gene: TRBV7-2; j_gene: TRBJ2-3; abundance: few; d_gene: TRBD2; CDR3aa: CASSPRSRGGLDTQYF; CDR3nt: TGTGCCAGCAGCCCTAGGTCGCGGGGGGGCCTCGATACGCAGTATTTT
v_gene: TRBV7-2; j_gene: TRBJ2-1; abundance: few; d_gene: TRBD2; CDR3aa: CASSVLAGEQFF; CDR3nt: TGTGCCAGCAGCGTACTAGCGGGTGAGCAGTTCTTC
v_gene: TRBV7-2; j_gene: TRBJ1-5; abundance: .; d_gene: .; CDR3aa: CASSLGTSNQPQHF; CDR3nt: TGTGCCAGCAGCTTAGGGACTAGCAATCAGCCCCAGCATTTT
v_gene: TRBV28; j_gene: TRBJ2-4; abundance: .; d_gene: .; CDR3aa: CASSLARGGDIQYF; CDR3nt: TGTGCCAGCAGTTTAGCGAGGGGAGGAGACATTCAGTACTTC
v_gene: TRBV25-1; j_gene: TRBJ2-3; abundance: .; d_gene: .; CDR3aa: CASSPSVADTQYF; CDR3nt: TGTGCCAGCAGTCCTTCCGTAGCAGATACGCAGTATTTT
v_gene: TRBV29-1; j_gene: TRBJ1-2; abundance: few; d_gene: .; CDR3aa: CSVPWRTVGDGYTF; CDR3nt: TGCAGCGTTCCGTGGAGGACTGTTGGGGATGGCTACACCTTC
v_gene: TRBV13; j_gene: TRBJ2-7; abundance: .; d_gene: TRBD2; CDR3aa: CASRRGLAGGRDYEQYF; CDR3nt: TGTGCCAGCAGACGCGGACTAGCGGGGGGGAGAGACTACGAGCAGTACTTC
v_gene: TRBV7-9; j_gene: TRBJ2-2; abundance: .; d_gene: .; CDR3aa: CASSLEDTGELFF; CDR3nt: TGTGCCAGCAGCTTAGAGGACACCGGGGAGCTGTTTTTT
v_gene: TRBV30; j_gene: TRBJ1-6; abundance: .; d_gene: .; CDR3aa: CAWSPTDRALTWGSPLHF; CDR3nt: TGTGCCTGGAGTCCAACCGACCGGGCCCTGACTTGGGGATCACCCCTCCACTTT
v_gene: TRBV30; j_gene: TRBJ1-5; abundance: few; d_gene: TRBD1; CDR3aa: CAWSVQGALDQPQHF; CDR3nt: TGTGCCTGGAGTGTGCAGGGGGCGTTAGACCAGCCCCAGCATTTT
v_gene: TRBV6-6; j_gene: TRBJ2-3; abundance: few; d_gene: .; CDR3aa: CASSVQGASTDTQYF; CDR3nt: TGTGCCAGCAGTGTACAGGGAGCTAGCACAGATACGCAGTATTTT
v_gene: TRBV4-3; j_gene: TRBJ2-7; abundance: .; d_gene: .; CDR3aa: CASSQGVDSSSYEQYF; CDR3nt: TGCGCCAGCAGCCAAGGCGTGGACAGTAGCTCCTACGAGCAGTACTTC
v_gene: TRBV6-5; j_gene: TRBJ1-2; abundance: few; d_gene: .; CDR3aa: CASSFAANYGYTF; CDR3nt: TGTGCCAGCAGTTTCGCAGCTAACTATGGCTACACCTTC
v_gene: TRBV29-1; j_gene: TRBJ1-3; abundance: few; d_gene: .; CDR3aa: CSVVQTSGNTIYF; CDR3nt: TGCAGCGTTGTACAGACGTCTGGAAACACCATATATTTT
v_gene: TRBV7-2; j_gene: TRBJ2-1; abundance: .; d_gene: .; CDR3aa: CASSLTGRQFF; CDR3nt: TGTGCCAGCAGCCTCACAGGAAGGCAGTTCTTC
v_gene: TRBV2; j_gene: TRBJ1-2; abundance: few; d_gene: .; CDR3aa: CASSGLKGTPYGYTF; CDR3nt: TGTGCCAGCAGTGGGCTCAAGGGGACTCCCTATGGCTACACCTTC
v_gene: TRBV7-3; j_gene: TRBJ2-1; abundance: few; d_gene: .; CDR3aa: CASSLGQASYNEQFF; CDR3nt: TGTGCCAGCAGCTTAGGGCAGGCGTCCTACAATGAGCAGTTCTTC
v_gene: TRBV9; j_gene: TRBJ2-5; abundance: .; d_gene: .; CDR3aa: CASSVATETTPYQETQYF; CDR3nt: TGTGCCAGCAGCGTAGCGACGGAGACTACCCCGTACCAAGAGACCCAGTACTTC
v_gene: TRBV7-3; j_gene: TRBJ2-3; abundance: few; d_gene: TRBD2; CDR3aa: CASSSGGATDTQYF; CDR3nt: TGTGCCAGCAGCTCCGGGGGGGCCACAGATACGCAGTATTTT
v_gene: TRBV15; j_gene: TRBJ1-2; abundance: .; d_gene: .; CDR3aa: CATSRDLVGTATNYGYTF; CDR3nt: TGTGCCACCAGCAGAGATCTAGTTGGGACGGCCACTAACTATGGCTACACCTTC
v_gene: TRBV7-2; j_gene: TRBJ2-1; abundance: few; d_gene: .; CDR3aa: CASSLEFYRANEQFF; CDR3nt: TGTGCCAGCAGCTTAGAGTTTTACAGGGCGAATGAGCAGTTCTTC
v_gene: TRBV18; j_gene: TRBJ1-4; abundance: few; d_gene: TRBD1; CDR3aa: CASSPGTVNEKLFF; CDR3nt: TGTGCCAGCTCACCCGGGACAGTTAATGAAAAACTGTTTTTT
v_gene: TRBV7-2; j_gene: TRBJ2-7; abundance: .; d_gene: TRBD1; CDR3aa: CASSPGQGAYEQYF; CDR3nt: TGTGCCAGCAGCCCCGGACAGGGGGCATACGAGCAGTACTTC
v_gene: TRBV15; j_gene: TRBJ2-1; abundance: .; d_gene: .; CDR3aa: CATSRDYVNEQFF; CDR3nt: TGTGCCACCAGCAGAGATTACGTCAATGAGCAGTTCTTC
v_gene: TRBV30; j_gene: TRBJ2-3; abundance: few; d_gene: TRBD2; CDR3aa: CAWARGGSTDTQYF; CDR3nt: TGTGCCTGGGCGCGGGGGGGGAGCACAGATACGCAGTATTTT
v_gene: TRBV4-3; j_gene: TRBJ1-2; abundance: .; d_gene: TRBD1; CDR3aa: CASSQEGGATGKHTF; CDR3nt: TGCGCCAGCAGCCAAGAAGGGGGGGCGACAGGGAAGCACACCTTC
v_gene: TRBV9; j_gene: TRBJ2-5; abundance: few; d_gene: .; CDR3aa: CASSAGVGTQYF; CDR3nt: TGTGCCAGCAGCGCTGGCGTGGGGACCCAGTACTTC
v_gene: TRBV11-2; j_gene: TRBJ1-1; abundance: .; d_gene: TRBD1; CDR3aa: CASRRDREGTEAFF; CDR3nt: TGTGCCAGCAGACGCGACAGGGAGGGCACTGAAGCTTTCTTT
v_gene: TRBV5-1; j_gene: TRBJ2-7; abundance: .; d_gene: .; CDR3aa: CASSLGLGQSYEQYF; CDR3nt: TGCGCCAGCAGCTTGGGATTGGGGCAGTCCTACGAGCAGTACTTC
v_gene: TRBV7-2; j_gene: TRBJ2-7; abundance: few; d_gene: .; CDR3aa: CASSLEAPYEQYF; CDR3nt: TGTGCCAGCAGCTTAGAGGCCCCCTACGAGCAGTACTTC